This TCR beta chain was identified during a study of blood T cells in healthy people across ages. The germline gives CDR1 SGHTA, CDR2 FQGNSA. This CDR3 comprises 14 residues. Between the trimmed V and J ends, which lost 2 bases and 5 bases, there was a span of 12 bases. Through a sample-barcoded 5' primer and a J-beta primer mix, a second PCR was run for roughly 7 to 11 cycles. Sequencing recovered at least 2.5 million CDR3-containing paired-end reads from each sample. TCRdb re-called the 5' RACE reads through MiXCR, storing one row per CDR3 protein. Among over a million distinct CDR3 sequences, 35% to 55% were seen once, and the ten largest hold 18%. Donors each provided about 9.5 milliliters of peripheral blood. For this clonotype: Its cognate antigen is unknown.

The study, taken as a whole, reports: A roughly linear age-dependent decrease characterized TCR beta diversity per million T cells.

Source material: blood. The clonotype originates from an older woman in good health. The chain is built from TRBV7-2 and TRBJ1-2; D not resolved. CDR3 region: CASSLLGRPYGYTF. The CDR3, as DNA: TGTGCCAGCAGCTTACTTGGCAGGCCTTATGGCTACACCTTC.